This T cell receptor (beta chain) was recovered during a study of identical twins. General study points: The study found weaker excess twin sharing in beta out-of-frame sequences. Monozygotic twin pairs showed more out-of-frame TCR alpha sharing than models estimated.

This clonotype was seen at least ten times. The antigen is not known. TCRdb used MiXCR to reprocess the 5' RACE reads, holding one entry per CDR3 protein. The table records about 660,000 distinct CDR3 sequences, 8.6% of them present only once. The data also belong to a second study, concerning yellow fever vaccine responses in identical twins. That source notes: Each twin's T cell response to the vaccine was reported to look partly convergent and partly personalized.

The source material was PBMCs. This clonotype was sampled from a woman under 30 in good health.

The CDR3 coding sequence is TGCGCCAGCAGCTTCAGGACAGGGCAGACCTACGAGCAGTACTTC. Protein: CASSFRTGQTYEQYF. The rearrangement joins TRBV5-1 to TRBJ2-7; 8 bases are shared with TRBD1. The V gene's germline CDR1 is SGHRS and CDR2 YFSETQ. This CDR3 has 15 residues. The ends lost 2 bases at V and 2 bases at J; junction bases unmatched: 6.